This TCR beta chain was identified in a study of blood T cell repertoires in COVID-19 (dated by TCRdb to 2018 to 2020). Context from the whole study: Samples covering the acute and convalescent phases of COVID-19 were provided by collaborators in the United States, Italy and Spain. Sample metadata almost always included a de-identified subject ID, COVID-19 status, age in years and sex. The material from the prospective study consisted of cDNA or gDNA derived from T cells, B-cell-depleted T cells, or PBMCs. The samples were drawn from two sources: the first 160 participants of the ongoing ImmuneRACE study, and approximately 1,300 subjects contributed by 6 global collaborators. Subjects who had been exposed to COVID-19, were actively infected with it, or had recovered from it provided the deeply sampled blood TCRbeta repertoires that made up the dataset. The repertoires were made available in a free public database intended to serve as a resource for research on the immune response to SARS-CoV-2. Where available, HLA class I and class II types were obtained from metadata supplied by the sample provider rather than from assay-based typing. What the authors observed across the whole study: How much clinical and demographic metadata was included differed by source and by participant, and the metadata was provided uncurated.

TCRbeta CDR3 regions were amplified from genomic DNA using the immunoSEQ Assay, a bias-controlled multiplex PCR. The paper's processing steps were these. The number of nucleated cells in each sample was estimated from the amplification of reference gene primers within the assay. To quantify the absolute abundance of each unique TCRbeta CDR3 rearrangement, sequence reads were collapsed and filtered. For each sample, productive Simpson clonality was calculated as the square root of Simpson's diversity index over productive rearrangements. The table was pulled from immuneACCESS by TCRdb, which kept in-frame rearrangements only. Such tables lose some clones; where checked, under half of the loss comes from unresolved V genes, and the rest has no known cause. That table is the source of V, J and clone size, and D and trimming were worked out from the DNA. This sample has 200,000 to 250,000 clones in its table, and roughly four fifths of those were observed once. The ten largest make up about 7.4% of the sample.

Each collaborating institution followed its own protocols to collect whole blood in K2EDTA tubes. For TCRbeta analysis, collaborators shipped samples as frozen whole blood, isolated PBMCs, or DNA extracted from either of those sample types. Via the germline V gene, CDR1 is SGHNT and CDR2 YENEEA. V and J lose 1 base and 0 bases, and a span of 7 bases separates them. The CDR3 runs 15 amino acids, cysteine and phenylalanine included. Just CDR3 DNA is preserved here, 45 bases in frame from base 1. Comments on this clone: Its antigen is still unknown. It has no much larger one-base neighbor in the sample; base qualities were not kept.

Material for sequencing was peripheral blood. Recombination connected TRBV11-3 to TRBJ2-1; no D gene can be assigned with confidence. The origin of this receptor is a woman aged 45-60 years with acute or convalescent COVID-19. The bases are TGTGCCAGCAGCTTAGGACAAAGCTCCTACAATGAGCAGTTCTTC. Its product reads: CASSLGQSSYNEQFF.